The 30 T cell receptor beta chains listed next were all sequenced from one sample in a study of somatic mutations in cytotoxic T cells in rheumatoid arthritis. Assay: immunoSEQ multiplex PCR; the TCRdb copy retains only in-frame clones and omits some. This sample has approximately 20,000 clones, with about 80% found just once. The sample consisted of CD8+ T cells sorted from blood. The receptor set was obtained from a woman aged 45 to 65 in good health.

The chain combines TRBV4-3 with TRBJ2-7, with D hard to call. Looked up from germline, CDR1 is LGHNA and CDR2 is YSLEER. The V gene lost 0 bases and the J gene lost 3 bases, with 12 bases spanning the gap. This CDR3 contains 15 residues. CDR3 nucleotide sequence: TGCGCCAGCAGCCAAGATTTAGGGCTCCGCTACGAGCAGTACTTC. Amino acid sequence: CASSQDLGLRYEQYF.

The CDR3 protein is CASTVGGVGYNEQFF. The CDR3 bases are TGTGCCAGCACCGTAGGGGGGGTGGGGTACAATGAGCAGTTCTTC. The rearrangement uses TRBV28 and TRBJ2-1, with D perhaps TRBD2 (7 bases). This CDR3 spans 15 amino acids. Germline V gene sequence: CDR1 MDHEN, CDR2 SYDVKM. V was pared by 7 bases and J by 4 bases, with 17 bases between.

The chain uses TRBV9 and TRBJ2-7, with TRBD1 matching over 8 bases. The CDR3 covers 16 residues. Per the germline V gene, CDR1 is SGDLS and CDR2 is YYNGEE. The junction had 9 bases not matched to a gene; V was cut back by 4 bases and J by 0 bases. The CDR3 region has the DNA TGTGCCAGCAGCATCCCCCGGGGACAGGACTCCTACGAGCAGTACTTC. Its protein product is CASSIPRGQDSYEQYF.

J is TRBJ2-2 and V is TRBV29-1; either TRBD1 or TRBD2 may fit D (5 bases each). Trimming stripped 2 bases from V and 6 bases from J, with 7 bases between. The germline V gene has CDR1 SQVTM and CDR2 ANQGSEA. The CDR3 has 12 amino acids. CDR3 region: CSVELGPGELFF. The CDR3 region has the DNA TGCAGCGTTGAATTGGGACCCGGGGAGCTGTTTTTT.

The CDR3 reads CASSSTTLSVNTEAFF. The CDR3 region has the DNA TGTGCCAGCTCATCTACGACCCTTAGTGTGAACACTGAAGCTTTCTTT. The chain employs TRBV18 and TRBJ1-1, with D unclear. Trimming left V 5 bases short and J 0 bases short, with 16 bases between. Germline V gene sequence: CDR1 KGHSH, CDR2 LQKENI. CDR3 length equals 16 residues.

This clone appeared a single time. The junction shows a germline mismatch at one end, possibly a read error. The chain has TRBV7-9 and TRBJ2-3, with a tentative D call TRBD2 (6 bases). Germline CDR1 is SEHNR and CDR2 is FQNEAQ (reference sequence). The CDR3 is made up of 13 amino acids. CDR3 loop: CSWEVGSTDTQYF. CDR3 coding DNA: TGCAGCTGGGAGGTCGGGAGCACAGATACGCAGTATTTT.

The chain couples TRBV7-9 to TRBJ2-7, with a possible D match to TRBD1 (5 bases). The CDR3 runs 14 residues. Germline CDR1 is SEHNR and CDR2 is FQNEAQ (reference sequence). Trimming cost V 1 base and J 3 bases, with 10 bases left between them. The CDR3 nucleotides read TGTGCCAGCAGCTTAGATGGTGACAGCTACGAGCAGTACTTC. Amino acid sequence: CASSLDGDSYEQYF.

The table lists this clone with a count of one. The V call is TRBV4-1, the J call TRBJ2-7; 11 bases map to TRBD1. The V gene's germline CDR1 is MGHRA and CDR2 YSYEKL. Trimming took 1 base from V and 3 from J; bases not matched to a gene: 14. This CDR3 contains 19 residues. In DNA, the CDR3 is TGCGCCAGCAGCCAAGCGAGGGGTTCGGGACAGGGGGTCGGCTACGAGCAGTACTTC. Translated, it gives CASSQARGSGQGVGYEQYF.

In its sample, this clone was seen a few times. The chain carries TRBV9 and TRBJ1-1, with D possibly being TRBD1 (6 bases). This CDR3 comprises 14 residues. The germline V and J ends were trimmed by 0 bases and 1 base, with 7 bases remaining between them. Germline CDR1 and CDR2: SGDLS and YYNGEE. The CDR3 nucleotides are TGTGCCAGCAGCGTAGACAGGGCGAACACTGAAGCTTTCTTT. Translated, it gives CASSVDRANTEAFF.

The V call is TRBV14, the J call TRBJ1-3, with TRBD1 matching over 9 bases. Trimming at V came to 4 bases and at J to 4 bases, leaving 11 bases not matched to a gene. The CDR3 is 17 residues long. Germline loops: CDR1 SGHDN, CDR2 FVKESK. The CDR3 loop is CASSPLPGQGRGNTIYF. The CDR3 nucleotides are TGTGCCAGCAGCCCACTGCCGGGACAGGGAAGGGGAAACACCATATATTTT.

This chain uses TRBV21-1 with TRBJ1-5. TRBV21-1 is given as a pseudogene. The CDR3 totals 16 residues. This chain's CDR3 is CASSKEKGLGNQPQHF. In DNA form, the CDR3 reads TGTGCCAGCAGCAAAGAGAAGGGTCTTGGCAATCAGCCCCAGCATTTT.

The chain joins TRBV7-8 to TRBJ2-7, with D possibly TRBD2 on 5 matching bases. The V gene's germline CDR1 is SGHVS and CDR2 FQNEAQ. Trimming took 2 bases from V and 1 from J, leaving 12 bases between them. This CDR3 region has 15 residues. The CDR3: CASSLRPSSSYEQYF. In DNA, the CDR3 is TGTGCCAGCAGCTTAAGGCCTAGCAGTTCCTACGAGCAGTACTTC. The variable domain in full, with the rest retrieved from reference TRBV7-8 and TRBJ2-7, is GAGVSQSPRYKVAKRGQDVALRCDPISGHVSLFWYQQALGQGPEFLTYFQNEAQLDKSGLPSDRFFAERPEGSVSTLKIQRTQQEDSAVYLCASSLRPSSSYEQYFGPGTRLTVT.

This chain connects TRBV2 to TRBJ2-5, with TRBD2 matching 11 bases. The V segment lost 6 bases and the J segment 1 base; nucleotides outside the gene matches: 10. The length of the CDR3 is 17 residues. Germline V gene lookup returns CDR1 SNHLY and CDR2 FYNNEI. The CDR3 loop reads CASSLFSGGALQETQYF. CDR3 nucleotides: TGTGCCAGCAGCCTATTTAGCGGGGGGGCCCTCCAAGAGACCCAGTACTTC.

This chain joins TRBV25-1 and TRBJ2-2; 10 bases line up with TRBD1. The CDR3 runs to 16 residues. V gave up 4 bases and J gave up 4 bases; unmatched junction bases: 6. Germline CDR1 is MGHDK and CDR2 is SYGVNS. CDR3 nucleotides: TGTGCCAGCAGTGGGAGGGACAGGGGAATCACCGGGGAGCTGTTTTTT. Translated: CASSGRDRGITGELFF.

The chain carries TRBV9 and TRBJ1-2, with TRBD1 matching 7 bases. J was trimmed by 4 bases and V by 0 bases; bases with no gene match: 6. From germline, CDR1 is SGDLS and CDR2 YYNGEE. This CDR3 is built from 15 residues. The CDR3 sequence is CASSVVSGGGYGYTF. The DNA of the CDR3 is TGTGCCAGCAGCGTAGTGTCAGGGGGTGGCTATGGCTACACCTTC. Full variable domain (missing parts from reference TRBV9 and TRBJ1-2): DSGVTQTPKHLITATGQRVTLRCSPRSGDLSVYWYQQSLDQGLQFLIQYYNGEERAKGNILERFSAQQFPDLHSELNLSSLELGDSALYFCASSVVSGGGYGYTFGSGTRLTVV.

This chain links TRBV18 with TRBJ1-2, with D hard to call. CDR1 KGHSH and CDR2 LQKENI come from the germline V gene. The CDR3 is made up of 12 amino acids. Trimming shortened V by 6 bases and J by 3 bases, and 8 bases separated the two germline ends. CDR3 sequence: CASSGTDYGYTF. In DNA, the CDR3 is TGTGCCAGCTCGGGAACGGACTATGGCTACACCTTC. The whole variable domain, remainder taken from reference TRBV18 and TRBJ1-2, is NAGVMQNPRHLVRRRGQEARLRCSPMKGHSHVYWYRQLPEEGLKFMVYLQKENIIDESGMPKERFSAEFPKEGPSILRIQQVVRGDSAAYFCASSGTDYGYTFGSGTRLTVV.

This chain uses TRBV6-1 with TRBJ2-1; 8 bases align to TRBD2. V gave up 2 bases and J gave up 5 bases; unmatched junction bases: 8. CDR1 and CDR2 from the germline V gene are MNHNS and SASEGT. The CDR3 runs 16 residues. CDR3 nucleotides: TGTGCCAGCAGTGAATATCCGGGAGGGCCCCACAATGAGCAGTTCTTC. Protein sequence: CASSEYPGGPHNEQFF.

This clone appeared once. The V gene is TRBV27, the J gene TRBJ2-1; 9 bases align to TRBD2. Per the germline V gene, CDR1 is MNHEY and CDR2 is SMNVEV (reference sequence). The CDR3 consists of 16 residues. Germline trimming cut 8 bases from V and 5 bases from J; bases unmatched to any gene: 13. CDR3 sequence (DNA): TGTGCCAGCGGCCTGCGGGGGGGCGGGAGCAACAATGAGCAGTTCTTC. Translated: CASGLRGGGSNNEQFF.

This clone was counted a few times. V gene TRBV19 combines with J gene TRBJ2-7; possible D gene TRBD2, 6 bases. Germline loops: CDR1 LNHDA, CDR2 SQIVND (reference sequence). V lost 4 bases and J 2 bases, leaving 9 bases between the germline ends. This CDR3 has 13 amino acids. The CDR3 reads CASSRDLAYEQYF. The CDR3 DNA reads TGTGCCAGTAGTAGGGACTTAGCCTACGAGCAGTACTTC.

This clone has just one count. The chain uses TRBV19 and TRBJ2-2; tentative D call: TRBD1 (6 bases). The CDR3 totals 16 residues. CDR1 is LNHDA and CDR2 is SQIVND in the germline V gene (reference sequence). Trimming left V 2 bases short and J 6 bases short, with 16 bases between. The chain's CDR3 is CASSIYVGGPSGELFF. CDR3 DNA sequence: TGTGCCAGTAGTATATACGTTGGGGGCCCCTCCGGGGAGCTGTTTTTT.

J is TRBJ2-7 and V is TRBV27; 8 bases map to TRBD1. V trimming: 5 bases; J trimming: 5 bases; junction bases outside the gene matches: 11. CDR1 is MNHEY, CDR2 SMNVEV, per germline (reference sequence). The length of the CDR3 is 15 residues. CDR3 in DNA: TGTGCCAGCAGTCCGGGGACAGGACGTGTTAACGAGCAGTACTTC. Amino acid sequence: CASSPGTGRVNEQYF.

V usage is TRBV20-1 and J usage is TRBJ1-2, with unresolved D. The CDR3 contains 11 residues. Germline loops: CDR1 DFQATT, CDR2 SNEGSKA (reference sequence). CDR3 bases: TGCAGCGGGCCTACCCTAGATGGCTACACCTTC. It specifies CSGPTLDGYTF.

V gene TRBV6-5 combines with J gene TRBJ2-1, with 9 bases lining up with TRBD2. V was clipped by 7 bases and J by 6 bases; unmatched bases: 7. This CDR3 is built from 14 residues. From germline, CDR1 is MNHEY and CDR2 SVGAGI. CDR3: CASTQRGAANEQFF. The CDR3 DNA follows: TGTGCCAGCACCCAGCGGGGGGCCGCCAATGAGCAGTTCTTC.

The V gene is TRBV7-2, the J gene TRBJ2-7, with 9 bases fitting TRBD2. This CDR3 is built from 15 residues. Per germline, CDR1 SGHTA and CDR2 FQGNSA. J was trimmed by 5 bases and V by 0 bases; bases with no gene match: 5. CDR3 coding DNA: TGTGCCAGCAGCTTAGCGCCTGCGGGGGGGCACGAGCAGTACTTC. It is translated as CASSLAPAGGHEQYF. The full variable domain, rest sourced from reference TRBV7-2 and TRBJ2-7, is GAGVSQSPSNKVTEKGKDVELRCDPISGHTALYWYRQSLGQGLEFLIYFQGNSAPDKSGLPSDRFSAERTGGSVSTLTIQRTQQEDSAVYLCASSLAPAGGHEQYFGPGTRLTVT.

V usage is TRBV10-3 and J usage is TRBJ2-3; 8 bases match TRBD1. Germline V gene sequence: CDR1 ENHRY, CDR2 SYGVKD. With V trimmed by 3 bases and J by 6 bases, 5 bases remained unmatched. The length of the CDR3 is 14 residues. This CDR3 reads CAISDRGPRDTQYF. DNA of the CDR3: TGTGCCATCAGTGACAGGGGGCCGAGGGATACGCAGTATTTT.

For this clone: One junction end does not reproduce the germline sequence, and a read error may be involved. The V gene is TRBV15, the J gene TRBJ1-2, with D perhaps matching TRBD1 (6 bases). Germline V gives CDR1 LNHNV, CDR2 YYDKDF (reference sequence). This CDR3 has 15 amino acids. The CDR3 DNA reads TGTGCCACCAGCGGAGACAGGCAGGGCGACTATGGCTACACCTTC. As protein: CATSGDRQGDYGYTF.

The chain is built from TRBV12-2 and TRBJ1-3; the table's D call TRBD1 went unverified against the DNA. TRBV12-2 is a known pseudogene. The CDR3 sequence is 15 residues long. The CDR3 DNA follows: TGTGCAAGTCGCTTAAGGACACAAAGTGGAAACACCATATATTTT. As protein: CASRLRTQSGNTIYF.

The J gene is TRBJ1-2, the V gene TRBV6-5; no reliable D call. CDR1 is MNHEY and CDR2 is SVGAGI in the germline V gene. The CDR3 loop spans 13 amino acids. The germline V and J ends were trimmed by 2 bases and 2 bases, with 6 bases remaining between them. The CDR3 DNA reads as TGTGCCAGCAGTTACAGCTCCAACTATGGCTACACCTTC. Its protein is CASSYSSNYGYTF.

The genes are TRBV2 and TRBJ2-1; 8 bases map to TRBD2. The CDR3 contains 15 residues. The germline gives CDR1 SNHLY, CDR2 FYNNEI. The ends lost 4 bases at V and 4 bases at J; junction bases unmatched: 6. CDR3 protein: CASSVGAGVYNEQFF. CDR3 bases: TGTGCCAGCAGTGTCGGAGCGGGGGTTTACAATGAGCAGTTCTTC.

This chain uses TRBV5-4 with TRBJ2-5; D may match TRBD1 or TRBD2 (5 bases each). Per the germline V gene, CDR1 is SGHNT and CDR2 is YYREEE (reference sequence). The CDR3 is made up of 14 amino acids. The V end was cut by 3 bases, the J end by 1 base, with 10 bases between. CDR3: CASSSSGTQETQYF. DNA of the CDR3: TGTGCCAGCAGCTCTTCCGGGACCCAAGAGACCCAGTACTTC.